This T cell receptor beta chain was documented in a study of T cell responses to AZD1222 COVID-19 vaccine. The protocol was immunoSEQ multiplex PCR, while the TCRdb copy is restricted to in-frame clones and leaves out a portion. The sample consists of 93,000 or so clones, around 90% of them appearing once. In regard to this clone: Its antigen is not identified.

Regarding the study as a whole: Per reports, nearly half of all spike-specific TCRs target regions that are unmutated in variants. Following two doses of AZD1222, Spike-specific TCR breadth and depth rose. Repertoire sampling happened only post peak T cell response. Only a handful of AZD1222 recipients, roughly 6 in all, had baseline seropositivity.

CDR3 length: 13 amino acids. Trimming removed 4 bases at V and 13 bases at J, with 17 bases between. Germline V gives CDR1 SGHNT, CDR2 YYREEE (reference sequence). The specimen was peripheral blood, collected on day 0 of AZD1222 vaccination. This TCR came from an adult in good health. The chain has TRBV5-4 and TRBJ2-2, with D possibly being TRBD2 (5 bases). The CDR3 nucleotides read TGTGCCAGCAGCGACACGTCGGCCGGAGGGCTGTTTTTT. Its translation is CASSDTSAGGLFF.